What follows are 13 T cell receptor beta chains derived from one specimen sequenced in a study of blood T cell repertoires in COVID-19. Generated by immunoSEQ multiplex PCR, the TCRdb table keeps only in-frame clones and is missing some. The sample shows 410,000 or so clones, about 89% of them seen only once. Specimen: peripheral blood. These receptors came from a woman between 40 and 55 years old with COVID-19, enrolled during active disease.

The J gene is TRBJ2-6, the V gene TRBV7-3; a possible D gene is TRBD1 (5 bases). Germline V gene data show CDR1 as SGHTA and CDR2 as FQGTGA. The CDR3 length is 18 residues. Trimming removed 2 bases at V and 0 bases at J, with 14 bases between. Here the CDR3 reads CASSLVSQGVSGANVLTF. The CDR3 coding sequence is TGTGCCAGCAGCTTAGTCAGCCAGGGCGTCTCTGGGGCCAACGTCCTGACTTTC. Based on the CDR3 plus reference TRBV7-3 and TRBJ2-6, the full variable domain is GAGVSQTPSNKVTEKGKYVELRCDPISGHTALYWYRQSLGQGPEFLIYFQGTGAADDSGLPNDRFFAVRPEGSVSTLKIQRTERGDSAVYLCASSLVSQGVSGANVLTFGAGSRLTVL.

Concerning this clone itself: The CDR3 carries no conserved terminal phenylalanine or tryptophan, so it likely arises from a read error. It is unclear where the CDR3 begins or ends on the DNA, so no DNA is shown, and the CDR3 is as TCRdb lists it. The CDR3 sequence: CASSDTGLASDMA. This chain uses TRBV6-1 with TRBJ2-7; TRBD2 was called by the table and not checked on the DNA. CDR1 MNHNS and CDR2 SASEGT come from the germline V gene. With termini counted, the CDR3 has 13 amino acids.

This clone has just a few counts. The chain employs TRBV6-2 or TRBV6-3 and TRBJ1-1; D is possibly TRBD1 (5 bases). Germline CDR1 and CDR2: MNHEY and SVGEGT. V lost 7 bases and J lost 0, with 21 bases in between. This CDR3 contains 17 residues. The CDR3 reads CASNPVGLIPMNTEAFF. DNA for the CDR3: TGTGCCAGCAACCCAGTGGGGCTTATACCCATGAACACTGAAGCTTTCTTT.

The rearrangement uses TRBV5-1 and TRBJ1-2, with TRBD1 matching over 8 bases. Germline V gene data show CDR1 as SGHRS and CDR2 as YFSETQ. The CDR3 extends over 13 amino acids. V lost 5 bases, J lost 6 bases, and 6 bases stayed unmatched. The DNA of the CDR3 is TGCGCCAGCAGACCAGACAGGGGCAATGGCTACACCTTC. It codes for CASRPDRGNGYTF.

The CDR3 sequence: CASSPSGGGHSYEQYF. For the CDR3, the DNA is TGTGCCAGCAGTCCCTCCGGGGGGGGGCACTCCTACGAGCAGTACTTC. This chain connects TRBV27 to TRBJ2-7; TRBD2 agrees at 8 bases. Germline-derived CDR1 and CDR2 are MNHEY and SMNVEV (reference sequence). This CDR3 has 16 amino acids. V dropped 5 bases and J dropped 0; count of bases not matched to a gene: 9.

This clone showed up just once. The V gene is TRBV7-6, the J gene TRBJ1-3; 7 bases match TRBD1. The CDR3 is made up of 14 amino acids. The germline V gene encodes CDR1 SGHVS and CDR2 FNYEAQ. V shed 1 base, J shed 7 bases, and the junction held 4 bases outside the gene matches. CDR3 residues: CASSLDLQGNTIYF. CDR3 bases: TGTGCCAGCAGCTTAGACTTACAGGGGAACACCATATATTTT.

This clone has just one count. The chain joins TRBV28 to TRBJ2-6; D possibly corresponds to TRBD1 (6 bases). Trimming removed 1 base at V and 8 bases at J, with 12 bases between. The CDR3 is 15 residues long. Germline CDR1 MDHEN, CDR2 SYDVKM. CDR3 DNA sequence: TGTGCCAGCAGTTTATTGGGGGCGCCATCCAACGTCCTGACTTTC. Amino acids: CASSLLGAPSNVLTF.

CDR3: CASSQARGMNTEAFF. Written as DNA, the CDR3 is TGTGCCAGCAGCCAAGCCAGGGGGATGAACACTGAAGCTTTCTTT. The chain employs TRBV14 and TRBJ1-1; 7 bases agree with TRBD1. V dropped 1 base and J dropped 0; count of bases not matched to a gene: 2. Germline CDR1 is SGHDN and CDR2 is FVKESK. The CDR3 runs to 15 residues. The variable domain in full, with the rest retrieved from reference TRBV14 and TRBJ1-1, is EAGVTQFPSHSVIEKGQTVTLRCDPISGHDNLYWYRRVMGKEIKFLLHFVKESKQDESGMPNNRFLAERTGGTYSTLKVQPAELEDSGVYFCASSQARGMNTEAFFGQGTRLTVV.

V usage is TRBV29-1 and J usage is TRBJ1-1; possibly TRBD1 for D (5 bases). The CDR3 has 13 amino acids. Trimming left V 2 bases short and J 4 bases short, with 11 bases between. The germline V gene encodes CDR1 SQVTM and CDR2 ANQGSEA. The CDR3 DNA is TGCAGCGTTGAACCAGGGTATGGCACTGAAGCTTTCTTT. The encoded protein is CSVEPGYGTEAFF.

This sequence joins TRBV5-1 and TRBJ1-2; 7 nucleotides align to TRBD1. There are 15 residues in the CDR3. The ends lost 0 bases at V and 6 bases at J; junction bases unmatched: 8. The germline V gene encodes CDR1 SGHRS and CDR2 YFSETQ. The CDR3 DNA reads TGCGCCAGCAGCTTGGTGGATGCGGGACAGAATGGCTACACCTTC. Amino acid sequence: CASSLVDAGQNGYTF. The full variable domain, completed using reference TRBV5-1 and TRBJ1-2, is KAGVTQTPRYLIKTRGQQVTLSCSPISGHRSVSWYQQTPGQGLQFLFEYFSETQRNKGNFPGRFSGRQFSNSRSEMNVSTLELGDSALYLCASSLVDAGQNGYTFGSGTRLTVV.

The sample holds a few counts of this clone. This chain uses TRBV6-5 with TRBJ1-2, with 7 bases aligning to TRBD1. With V trimmed by 5 bases and J by 4 bases, 4 bases remained unmatched. CDR1 is MNHEY and CDR2 is SVGAGI in the germline V gene. This CDR3 region has 13 residues. The CDR3: CASSMDRTYGYTF. In nucleotides, the CDR3 is TGTGCCAGCAGTATGGACAGGACCTATGGCTACACCTTC.

The CDR3 coding sequence is TGTGCCAGTAGAAGCAACTCTGGGGCCAACGTCCTGACTTTC. Translated, it gives CASRSNSGANVLTF. This chain uses TRBV19 with TRBJ2-6; D unresolved. The CDR3 spans 14 residues. The V gene lost 6 bases and the J gene lost 0 bases, with 6 bases spanning the gap. CDR1 is LNHDA and CDR2 is SQIVND in the germline V gene (reference sequence). Combining the CDR3 with reference TRBV19 and TRBJ2-6 gives the whole variable domain DGGITQSPKYLFRKEGQNVTLSCEQNLNHDAMYWYRQDPGQGLRLIYYSQIVNDFQKGDIAEGYSVSREKKESFPLTVTSAQKNPTAFYLCASRSNSGANVLTFGAGSRLTVL.

V and J are TRBV7-3 and TRBJ2-5; 8 positions agree with TRBD1. The germline CDR1 and CDR2 sequences are SGHTA and FQGTGA. Germline trimming cut 5 bases from V and 5 bases from J; bases unmatched to any gene: 4. The CDR3 length is 13 residues. CDR3 nucleotides: TGTGCCAGCAGCGGGACAGGTGGGGAGACCCAGTACTTC. Translated: CASSGTGGETQYF.